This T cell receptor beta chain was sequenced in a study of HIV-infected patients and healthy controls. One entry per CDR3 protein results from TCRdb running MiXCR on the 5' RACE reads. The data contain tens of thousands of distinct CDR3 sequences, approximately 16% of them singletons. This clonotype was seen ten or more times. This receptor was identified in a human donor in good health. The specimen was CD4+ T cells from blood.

For the CDR3, the DNA is TGTGCCAGCAGCGCGTCGGTAGAGACCCAGTACTTC. It translates to CASSASVETQYF. The chain combines TRBV14 with TRBJ2-5; unclear D gene. The V end lost 5 bases, the J end lost 4 bases, and 8 bases lay between the germline ends. This CDR3 is 12 amino acids long. Per the germline V gene, CDR1 is SGHDN and CDR2 is FVKESK.